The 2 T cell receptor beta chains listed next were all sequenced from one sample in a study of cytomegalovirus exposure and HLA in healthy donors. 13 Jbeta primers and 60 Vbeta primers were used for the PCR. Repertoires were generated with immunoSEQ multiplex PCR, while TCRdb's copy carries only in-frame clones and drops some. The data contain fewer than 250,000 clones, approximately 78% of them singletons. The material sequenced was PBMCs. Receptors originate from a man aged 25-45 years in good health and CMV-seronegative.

The CDR3 nucleotides are TGCGCCAGCAGCCAAGATTCGGCGGGGCGCACAGATACGCAGTATTTT. The encoded protein is CASSQDSAGRTDTQYF. The chain recombines TRBV4-3 with TRBJ2-3; possibly TRBD2 for D (6 bases). The CDR3 sequence is 16 residues long. Germline loops: CDR1 LGHNA, CDR2 YSLEER. Trimming pared 0 bases from V and 1 base from J, leaving 11 bases between.

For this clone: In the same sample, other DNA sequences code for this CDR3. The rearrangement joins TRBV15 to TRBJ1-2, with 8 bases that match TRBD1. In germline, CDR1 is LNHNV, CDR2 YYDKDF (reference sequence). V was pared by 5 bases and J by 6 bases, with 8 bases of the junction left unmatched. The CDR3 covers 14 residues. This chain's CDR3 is CATSPRQGRNGYTF. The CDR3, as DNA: TGTGCCACCAGCCCCCGACAGGGGCGGAATGGCTACACCTTC.